These 8 T cell receptor beta chains share one sample of origin, sequenced in a study of T cells in Graves' hyperthyroidism and ophthalmopathy (dated by TCRdb to between 2018 and 2020). Library preparation used multiplex PCR. The run used an Illumina HiSeq 2000. TCR beta CDR3 regions were amplified from RNA transcripts. A first-round RT-PCR of the TCR CDR3 used the HTBI primer set with the Qiagen OneStep RT-PCR kit. TCRdb reprocessing: public reads trimmed at Q25 with fastp, clones called with MiXCR, in-frame beta chains kept. Rows with one shared CDR3 protein collapse into an entry with the most common genes and DNA. The sample profile shows 560,000 or so distinct CDR3 sequences; around 46% of them were found once. The top ten clonotypes cover 8.2% of the sample. Sequences were obtained from peripheral blood or thyroid tissue (not recorded which). The receptors shown here come from a woman aged 18-29 years with Graves' hyperthyroidism. Donor details come from another sample of the same person, matched by shared clones.

This CDR3 is CASSFYPDTEAFF. DNA of the CDR3: TGTGCCAGCAGCTTCTACCCCGACACTGAAGCTTTCTTT. This chain connects TRBV7-8 to TRBJ1-1; D is uncertain. Looked up from germline, CDR1 is SGHVS and CDR2 is FQNEAQ. This CDR3 spans 13 amino acids. The germline V and J ends were trimmed by 3 bases and 3 bases, with 8 bases remaining between them.

The chain carries TRBV7-9 and TRBJ1-1; a weak D match, TRBD1 (5 bases). Trimming left V 4 bases short and J 0 bases short, with 12 bases between. This CDR3 has 15 amino acids. CDR1 and CDR2 from the germline V gene are SEHNR and FQNEAQ (reference sequence). This CDR3 is CASSSRGRMNTEAFF. The CDR3 DNA follows: TGTGCCAGCAGCTCCCGGGGGAGGATGAACACTGAAGCTTTCTTT. Complete variable domain (other parts from reference TRBV7-9 and TRBJ1-1): DTGVSQNPRHKITKRGQNVTFRCDPISEHNRLYWYRQTLGQGPEFLTYFQNEAQLEKSRLLSDRFSAERPKGSFSTLEIQRTEQGDSAMYLCASSSRGRMNTEAFFGQGTRLTVV.

This clonotype was seen many times. The chain joins TRBV6-5 to TRBJ1-2; no clear D. This CDR3 region has 15 residues. The V end lost 5 bases, the J end lost 3 bases, and 16 bases lay between the germline ends. CDR1 and CDR2 from the germline V gene are MNHEY and SVGAGI. CDR3: CASSGVEVLHYGYTF. The CDR3 region has the DNA TGTGCCAGCAGTGGCGTAGAAGTTCTTCACTATGGCTACACCTTC.

The V gene is TRBV20-1, the J gene TRBJ1-6; possibly TRBD1 for D (5 bases). The V end was cut by 1 base, the J end by 9 bases, with 7 bases between. The CDR3 sequence is 12 residues long. Germline V CDR1 and CDR2: DFQATT, SNEGSKA (reference sequence). CDR3 region: CSARGDVSPLHF. The CDR3 coding sequence is TGCAGTGCTAGAGGGGACGTTTCACCCCTCCACTTT.

The rearrangement links TRBV29-1 to TRBJ1-5; no clear D. Germline V gives CDR1 SQVTM, CDR2 ANQGSEA. The V end was cut by 8 bases, the J end by 7 bases, with 12 bases between. CDR3 length: 11 amino acids. CDR3 sequence reads: CSFQANQPQHF. CDR3 DNA: TGCAGCTTTCAAGCGAACCAGCCCCAGCATTTT.

The chain has TRBV19 and TRBJ2-5; D is perhaps TRBD1 (5 bases). The CDR3 length is 15 residues. From germline, CDR1 is LNHDA and CDR2 SQIVND (reference sequence). This CDR3 reads CASGLAQQGRETQYF. CDR3 nucleotide sequence: TGTGCTAGTGGTTTGGCTCAGCAGGGTCGGGAGACCCAGTACTTC.

The table lists this clonotype with a few counts. The genes are TRBV7-2 and TRBJ1-2; 9 bases match TRBD1. Germline trimming cut 5 bases from V and 0 bases from J; bases unmatched to any gene: 7. Germline loops: CDR1 SGHTA, CDR2 FQGNSA. The CDR3 is made up of 16 amino acids. Written as DNA, the CDR3 is TGTGCCAGCAGCACTCAGGGACAGGGAGCTAACTATGGCTACACCTTC. This gives the protein CASSTQGQGANYGYTF.

The J gene is TRBJ2-7, the V gene TRBV20-1; 7 bases map to TRBD2. The ends lost 5 bases at V and 2 bases at J; junction bases unmatched: 6. Germline-derived CDR1 and CDR2 are DFQATT and SNEGSKA (reference sequence). The CDR3 is made up of 13 amino acids. Here the CDR3 DNA reads TGCAGTGCTCGGGGGGAGATTGCCTACGAGCAGTACTTC. This gives the protein CSARGEIAYEQYF.